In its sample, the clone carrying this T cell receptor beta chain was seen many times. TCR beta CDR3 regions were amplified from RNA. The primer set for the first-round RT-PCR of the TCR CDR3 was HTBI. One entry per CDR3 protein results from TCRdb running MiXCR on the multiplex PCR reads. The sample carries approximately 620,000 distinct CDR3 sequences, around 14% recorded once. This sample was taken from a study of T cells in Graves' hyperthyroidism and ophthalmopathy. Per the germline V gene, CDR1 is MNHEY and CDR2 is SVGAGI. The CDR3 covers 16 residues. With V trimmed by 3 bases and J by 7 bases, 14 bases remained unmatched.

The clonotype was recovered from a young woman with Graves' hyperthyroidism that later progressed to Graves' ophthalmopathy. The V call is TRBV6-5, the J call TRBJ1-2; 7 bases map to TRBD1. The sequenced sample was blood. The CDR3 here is CASSYAARTGSFGYTF. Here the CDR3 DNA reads TGTGCCAGCAGTTATGCCGCCCGGACAGGCAGTTTTGGCTACACCTTC.